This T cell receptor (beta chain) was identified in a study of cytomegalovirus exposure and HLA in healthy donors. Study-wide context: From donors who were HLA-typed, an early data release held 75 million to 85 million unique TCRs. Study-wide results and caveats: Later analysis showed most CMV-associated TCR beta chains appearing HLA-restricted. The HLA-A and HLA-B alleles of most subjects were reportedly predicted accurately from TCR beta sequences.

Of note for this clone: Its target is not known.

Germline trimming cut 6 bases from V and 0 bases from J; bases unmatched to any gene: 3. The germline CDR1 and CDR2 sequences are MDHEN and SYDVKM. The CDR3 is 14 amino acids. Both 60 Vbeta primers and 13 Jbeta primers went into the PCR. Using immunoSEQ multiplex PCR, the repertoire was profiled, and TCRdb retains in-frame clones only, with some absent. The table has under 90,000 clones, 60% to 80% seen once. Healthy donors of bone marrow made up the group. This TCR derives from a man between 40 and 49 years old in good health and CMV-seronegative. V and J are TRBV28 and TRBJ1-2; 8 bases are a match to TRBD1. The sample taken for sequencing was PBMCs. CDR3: CASRRTGTNYGYTF. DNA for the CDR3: TGTGCCAGCAGGCGGACAGGGACTAACTATGGCTACACCTTC.